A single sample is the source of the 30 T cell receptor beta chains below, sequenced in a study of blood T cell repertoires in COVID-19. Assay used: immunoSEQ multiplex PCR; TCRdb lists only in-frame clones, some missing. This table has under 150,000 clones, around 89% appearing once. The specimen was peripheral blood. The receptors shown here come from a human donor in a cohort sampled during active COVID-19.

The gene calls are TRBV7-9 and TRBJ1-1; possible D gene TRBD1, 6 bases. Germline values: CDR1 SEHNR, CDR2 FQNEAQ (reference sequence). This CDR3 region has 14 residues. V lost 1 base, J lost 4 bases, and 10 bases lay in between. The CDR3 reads CASSLGGGPTEAFF. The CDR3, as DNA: TGTGCCAGCAGCTTAGGGGGGGGCCCCACTGAAGCTTTCTTT.

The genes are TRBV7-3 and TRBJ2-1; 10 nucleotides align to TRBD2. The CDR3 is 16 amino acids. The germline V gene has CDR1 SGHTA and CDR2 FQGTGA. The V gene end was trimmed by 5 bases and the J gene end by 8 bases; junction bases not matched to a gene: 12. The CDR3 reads CASSPLSGGSRDEQFF. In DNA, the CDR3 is TGTGCCAGCAGCCCCCTTAGCGGGGGGTCCCGGGATGAGCAGTTCTTC.

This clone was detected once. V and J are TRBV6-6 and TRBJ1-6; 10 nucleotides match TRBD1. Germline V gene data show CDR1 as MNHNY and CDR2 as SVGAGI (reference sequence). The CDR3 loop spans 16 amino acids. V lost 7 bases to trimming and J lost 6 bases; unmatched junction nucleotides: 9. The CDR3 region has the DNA TGTGCCAGCAAAAGAGGACAGGGGGTGACTAATTCACCCCTCCACTTT. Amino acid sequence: CASKRGQGVTNSPLHF.

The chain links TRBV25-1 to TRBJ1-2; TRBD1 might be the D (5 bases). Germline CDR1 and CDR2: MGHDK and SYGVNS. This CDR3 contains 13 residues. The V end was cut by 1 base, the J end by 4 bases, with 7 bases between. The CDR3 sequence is CASSEFGAYGYTF. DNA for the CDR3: TGTGCCAGCAGTGAATTTGGGGCCTATGGCTACACCTTC.

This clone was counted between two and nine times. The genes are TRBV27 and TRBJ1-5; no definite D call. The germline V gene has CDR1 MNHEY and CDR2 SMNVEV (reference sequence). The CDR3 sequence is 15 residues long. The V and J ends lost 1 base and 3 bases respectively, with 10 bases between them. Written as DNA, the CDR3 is TGTGCCAGCAGTTTATTGGGCCAGAACAATCAGCCCCAGCATTTT. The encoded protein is CASSLLGQNNQPQHF.

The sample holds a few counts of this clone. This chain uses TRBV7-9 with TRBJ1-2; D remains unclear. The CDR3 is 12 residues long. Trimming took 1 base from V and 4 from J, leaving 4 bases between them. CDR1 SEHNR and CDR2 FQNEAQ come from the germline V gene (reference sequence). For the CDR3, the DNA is TGTGCCAGCAGCTTAGACATCTATGGCTACACCTTC. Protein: CASSLDIYGYTF.

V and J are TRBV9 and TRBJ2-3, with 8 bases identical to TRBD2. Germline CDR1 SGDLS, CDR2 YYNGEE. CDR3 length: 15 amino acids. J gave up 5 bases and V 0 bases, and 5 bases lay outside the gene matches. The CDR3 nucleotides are TGTGCCAGCAGCGTAGCCGGGGGGGCGGGAGATACGCAGTATTTT. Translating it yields CASSVAGGAGDTQYF.

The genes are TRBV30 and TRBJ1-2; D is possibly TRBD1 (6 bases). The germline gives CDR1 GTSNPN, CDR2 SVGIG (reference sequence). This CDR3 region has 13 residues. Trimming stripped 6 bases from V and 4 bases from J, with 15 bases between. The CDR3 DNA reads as TGTGCCTGTCCTGCGGGGGCAGGCTATGGCTACACCTTC. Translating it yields CACPAGAGYGYTF.

In DNA, the CDR3 is TGCGCCAGCAGCTTGGAACAGGGACCGGGAAACACCATATATTTT. This encodes CASSLEQGPGNTIYF. The chain employs TRBV5-1 and TRBJ1-3, with D possibly TRBD1 on 6 matching bases. Germline CDR1 reads SGHRS; CDR2 reads YFSETQ. V was clipped by 0 bases and J by 4 bases, with 11 bases between them. The CDR3 extends over 15 amino acids.

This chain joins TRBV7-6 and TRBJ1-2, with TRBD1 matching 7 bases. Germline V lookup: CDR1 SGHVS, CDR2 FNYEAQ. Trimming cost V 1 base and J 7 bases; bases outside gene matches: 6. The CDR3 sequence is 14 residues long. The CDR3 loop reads CASSLVTGSGGYTF. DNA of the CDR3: TGTGCCAGCAGCTTAGTGACAGGGTCCGGTGGCTACACCTTC.

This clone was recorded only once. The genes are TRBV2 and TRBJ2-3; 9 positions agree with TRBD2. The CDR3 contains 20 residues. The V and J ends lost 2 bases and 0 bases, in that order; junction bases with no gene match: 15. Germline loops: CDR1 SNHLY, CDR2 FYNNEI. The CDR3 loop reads CASSEILLAGRLWSTDTQYF. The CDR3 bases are TGTGCCAGCAGTGAAATTTTGCTAGCGGGGAGGTTGTGGAGCACAGATACGCAGTATTTT.

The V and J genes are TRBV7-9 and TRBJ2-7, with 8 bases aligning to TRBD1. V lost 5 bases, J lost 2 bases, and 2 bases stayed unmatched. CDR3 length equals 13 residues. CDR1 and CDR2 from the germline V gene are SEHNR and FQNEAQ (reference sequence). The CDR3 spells CASSQTGAYEQYF. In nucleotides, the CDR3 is TGTGCCAGCAGCCAGACAGGGGCCTACGAGCAGTACTTC.

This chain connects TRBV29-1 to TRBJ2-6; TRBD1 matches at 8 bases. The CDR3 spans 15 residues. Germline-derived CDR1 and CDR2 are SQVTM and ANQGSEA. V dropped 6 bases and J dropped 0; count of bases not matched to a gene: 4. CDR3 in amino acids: CSVRTGRSGANVLTF. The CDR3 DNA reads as TGCAGCGTCCGGACAGGGCGCTCTGGGGCCAACGTCCTGACTTTC. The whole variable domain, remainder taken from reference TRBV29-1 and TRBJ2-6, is SAVISQKPSRDICQRGTSLTIQCQVDSQVTMMFWYRQQPGQSLTLIATANQGSEATYESGFVIDKFPISRPNLTFSTLTVSNMSPEDSSIYLCSVRTGRSGANVLTFGAGSRLTVL.

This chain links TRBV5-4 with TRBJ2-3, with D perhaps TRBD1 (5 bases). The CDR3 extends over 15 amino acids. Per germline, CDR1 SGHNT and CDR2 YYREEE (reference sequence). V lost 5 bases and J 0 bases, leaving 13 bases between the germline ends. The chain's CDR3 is CASSLTAGSTDTQYF. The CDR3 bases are TGTGCCAGCAGTCTTACGGCAGGGAGCACAGATACGCAGTATTTT.

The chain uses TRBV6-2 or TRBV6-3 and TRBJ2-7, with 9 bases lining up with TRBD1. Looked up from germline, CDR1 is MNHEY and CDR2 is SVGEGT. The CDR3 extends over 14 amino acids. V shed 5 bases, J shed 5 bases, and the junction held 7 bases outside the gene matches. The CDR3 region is CASSPQGAFDEQYF. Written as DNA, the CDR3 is TGTGCCAGCAGTCCACAGGGGGCTTTCGACGAGCAGTACTTC.

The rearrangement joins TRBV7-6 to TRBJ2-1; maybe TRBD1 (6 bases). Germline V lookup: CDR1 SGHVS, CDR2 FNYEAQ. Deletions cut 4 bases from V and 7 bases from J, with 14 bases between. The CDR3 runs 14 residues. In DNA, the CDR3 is TGTGCCAGCAGCTCCTTGACAGGCGGGAATGAGCAGTTCTTC. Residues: CASSSLTGGNEQFF.

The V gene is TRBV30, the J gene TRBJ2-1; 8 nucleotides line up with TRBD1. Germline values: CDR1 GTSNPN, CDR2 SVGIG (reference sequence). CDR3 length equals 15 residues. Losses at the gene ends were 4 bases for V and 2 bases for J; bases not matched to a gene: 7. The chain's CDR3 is CAWTFLGQAYNEQFF. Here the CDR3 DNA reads TGTGCCTGGACCTTCTTGGGACAGGCCTACAATGAGCAGTTCTTC.

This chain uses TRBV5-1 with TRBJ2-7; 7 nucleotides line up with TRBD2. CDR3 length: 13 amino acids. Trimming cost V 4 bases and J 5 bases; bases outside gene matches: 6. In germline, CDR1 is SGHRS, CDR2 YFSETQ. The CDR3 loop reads CASSIPLADEQYF. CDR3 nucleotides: TGCGCCAGCAGCATTCCCCTAGCGGACGAGCAGTACTTC.

DNA for the CDR3: TGTGCCAGCAGGGAGGACGCAAACCAGGTCGGTACGCAGTATTTT. Translating it yields CASREDANQVGTQYF. The chain employs TRBV6-5 and TRBJ2-3; D might be TRBD2 (5 bases). Looked up from germline, CDR1 is MNHEY and CDR2 is SVGAGI. The CDR3 has 15 amino acids. Deletions cut 6 bases from V and 8 bases from J, with 21 bases between.

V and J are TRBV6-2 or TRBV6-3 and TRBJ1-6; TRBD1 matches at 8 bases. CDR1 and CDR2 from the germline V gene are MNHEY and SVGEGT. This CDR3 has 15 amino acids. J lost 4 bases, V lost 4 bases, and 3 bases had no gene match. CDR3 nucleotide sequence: TGTGCCAGCAGTTCCGGGGACAGGTATAATTCACCCCTCCACTTT. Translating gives CASSSGDRYNSPLHF.

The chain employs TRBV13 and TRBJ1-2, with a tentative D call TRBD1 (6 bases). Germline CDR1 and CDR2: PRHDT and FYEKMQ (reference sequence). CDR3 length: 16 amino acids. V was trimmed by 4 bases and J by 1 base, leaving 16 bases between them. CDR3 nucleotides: TGTGCCAGCAGCTCCTGGGCCCCAGGGGATAACTATGGCTACACCTTC. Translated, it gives CASSSWAPGDNYGYTF.

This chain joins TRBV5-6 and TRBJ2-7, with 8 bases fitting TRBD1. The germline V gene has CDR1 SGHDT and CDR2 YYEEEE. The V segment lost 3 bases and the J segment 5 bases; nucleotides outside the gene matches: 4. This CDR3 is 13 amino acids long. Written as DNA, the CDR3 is TGTGCCAGCAGCTGGACAGGGCCACACGAGCAGTACTTC. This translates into CASSWTGPHEQYF.

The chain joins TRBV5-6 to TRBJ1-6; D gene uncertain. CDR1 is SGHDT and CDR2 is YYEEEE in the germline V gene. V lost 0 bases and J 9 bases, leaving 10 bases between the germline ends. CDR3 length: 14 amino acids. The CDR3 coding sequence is TGTGCCAGCAGCTTGGGAGGGCAAAGTTCACCCCTCCACTTT. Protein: CASSLGGQSSPLHF.

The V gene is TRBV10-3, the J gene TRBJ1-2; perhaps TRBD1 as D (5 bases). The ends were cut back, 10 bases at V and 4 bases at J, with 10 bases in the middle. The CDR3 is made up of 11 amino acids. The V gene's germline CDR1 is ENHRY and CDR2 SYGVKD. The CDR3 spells CATHDSYGYTF. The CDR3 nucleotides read TGTGCCACCCACGACAGCTATGGCTACACCTTC.

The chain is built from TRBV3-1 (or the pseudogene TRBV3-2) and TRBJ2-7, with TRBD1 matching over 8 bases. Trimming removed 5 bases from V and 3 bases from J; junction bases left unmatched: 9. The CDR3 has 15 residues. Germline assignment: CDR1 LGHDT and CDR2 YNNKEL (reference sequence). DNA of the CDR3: TGTGCCAGCAGCTGTCACCGGGACAGGTACTACGAGCAGTACTTC. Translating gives CASSCHRDRYYEQYF.

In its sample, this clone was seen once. CDR3 nucleotide sequence: TGTGCCAGCAGCACAAGACAGGGACCGCGCTCTGGAAACACCATATATTTT. Translating gives CASSTRQGPRSGNTIYF. The chain employs TRBV5-4 and TRBJ1-3; 7 nucleotides align to TRBD1. The J segment lost 0 bases and the V segment lost 4 bases, leaving 10 bases of the junction unmatched. Germline V CDR1 and CDR2: SGHNT, YYREEE (reference sequence). The CDR3 runs 17 residues.

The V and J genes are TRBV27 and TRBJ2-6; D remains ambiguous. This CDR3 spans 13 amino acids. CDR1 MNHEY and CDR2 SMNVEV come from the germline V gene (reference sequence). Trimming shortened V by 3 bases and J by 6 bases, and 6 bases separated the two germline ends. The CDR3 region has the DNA TGTGCCAGCAGTTTGGCCGTGGCCAACGTCCTGACTTTC. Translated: CASSLAVANVLTF.

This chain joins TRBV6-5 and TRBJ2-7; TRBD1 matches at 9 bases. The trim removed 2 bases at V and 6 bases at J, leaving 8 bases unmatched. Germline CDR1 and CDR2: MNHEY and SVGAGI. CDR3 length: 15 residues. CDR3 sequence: CASSYSRDRVREQYF. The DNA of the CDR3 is TGTGCCAGCAGTTACAGCCGGGACAGGGTTCGCGAGCAGTACTTC.

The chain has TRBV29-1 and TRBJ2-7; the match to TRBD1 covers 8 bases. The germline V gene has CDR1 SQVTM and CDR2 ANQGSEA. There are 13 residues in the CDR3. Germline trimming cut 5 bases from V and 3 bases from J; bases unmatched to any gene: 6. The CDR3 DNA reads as TGCAGCGTTCCCCGAACAGGGGGCTACGAGCAGTACTTC. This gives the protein CSVPRTGGYEQYF.

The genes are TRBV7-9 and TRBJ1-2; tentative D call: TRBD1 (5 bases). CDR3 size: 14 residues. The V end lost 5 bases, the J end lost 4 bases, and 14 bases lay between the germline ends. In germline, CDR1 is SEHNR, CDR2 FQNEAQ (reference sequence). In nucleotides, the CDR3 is TGTGCCAGCAGCCCGACAGCAGATGTCTATGGCTACACCTTC. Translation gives CASSPTADVYGYTF.